Below, 29 T cell receptor beta chains from the same sample are listed, as sequenced in a study of molecular identifiers for immune sequencing clone quantification listed by TCRdb under 2018. Libraries were made using PCR. Sequencing was carried out with a NextSeq 500. TCRdb passed the public sequencing reads through fastp at Q25 and MiXCR, retaining productive beta sequences. Every distinct CDR3 protein forms one entry, paired with its most common genes and DNA. This sample holds roughly 10,000 distinct CDR3 sequences; about a fifth were observed only once. The ten largest account for around 1.5% of the sample. The sequencing sample was made of naive CD8+ T cells from blood, with Jurkat cell RNA spiked in. The cell subset or site label of this sample denotes: FACS-sorted CD8+CD4-CCR7+CD45RA+ naive T cells. These receptor sequences come from a human donor in good health. Some libraries in this study had Jurkat cell RNA spiked in.

As to this clonotype: Since a much larger clone is just one base distant, this may be a read error. This chain links TRBV20-1 with TRBJ2-7; possible D gene TRBD1, 6 bases. Germline CDR1 is DFQATT and CDR2 is SNEGSKA (reference sequence). The CDR3 totals 13 residues. Trimming pared 5 bases from V and 3 bases from J, leaving 14 bases between. CDR3 in amino acids: CSAGGQNLYEQYF. Written as DNA, the CDR3 is TGCAGTGCTGGAGGACAGAACCTCTACGAGCAGTACTTC.

In this sample, this clonotype turned up once. The CDR3 carries no conserved terminal phenylalanine or tryptophan, so it likely arises from a read error. This rearrangement joins TRBV19 to TRBJ2-3, with D possibly TRBD1 on 5 matching bases. Judging by the DNA end, TRBJ1-5 fits better; the J call may be wrong. The CDR3 loop spans 16 amino acids. CDR1 is LNHDA, CDR2 SQIVND, per germline (reference sequence). The CDR3 DNA reads TGTGCCAGTAGCCCCCCGGGGGTCCCCCTCACAGATACGCAGCATTAT. Its translation is CASSPPGVPLTDTQHY.

Sample share makes this clonotype medium-sized. The chain recombines TRBV6-2 or TRBV6-3 with TRBJ1-1, with D possibly being TRBD1 (6 bases). The germline V gene has CDR1 MNHEY and CDR2 SVGEGT. The V and J ends lost 11 bases and 0 bases respectively, with 16 bases between them. The CDR3 loop spans 14 amino acids. For the CDR3, the DNA is TGTGCCCACCGTCAGGGGATATTGAACACTGAAGCTTTCTTT. It encodes CAHRQGILNTEAFF.

To note about this clonotype: The conserved closing phenylalanine or tryptophan is absent in this CDR3, likely reflecting a read error. V usage is TRBV20-1 and J usage is TRBJ2-5; 10 nucleotides line up with TRBD2. CDR3 length: 19 residues. Germline values: CDR1 DFQATT, CDR2 SNEGSKA (reference sequence). The CDR3 DNA reads as TGCAGTGCCGCTTCGCAGCGGGGGGGTGTGGGTACCATACAAGAGCCCCAGTACTAC. Translated: CSAASQRGGVGTIQEPQYY.

The table lists this clonotype with many counts. This chain connects TRBV29-1 to TRBJ2-1, with TRBD1 matching over 9 bases. V gave up 6 bases and J gave up 11 bases; unmatched junction bases: 2. The CDR3 extends over 10 amino acids. Germline-derived CDR1 and CDR2 are SQVTM and ANQGSEA. CDR3 sequence (DNA): TGCAGCGTCGGGACAGGGAAGCAGTTCTTC. Translating it yields CSVGTGKQFF.

For this clonotype: A much larger clone differs by one base, so this may be a read error. The chain has TRBV7-9 and TRBJ2-7; TRBD2 matches at 7 bases. This CDR3 contains 12 residues. CDR1 and CDR2 (germline): SEHNR, FQNEAQ (reference sequence). In nucleotides, the CDR3 is TGTGCCGGCAGCTTTCCCACGGGGGGTTTGTGCTTC. As protein: CAGSFPTGGLCF.

A single count supports this clonotype. A clone one base away is much larger, so this may be a read error. The chain recombines TRBV5-1 with TRBJ1-1; D is unclear. Trimming removed 3 bases from V and 6 bases from J, with 9 bases in between. Germline loops: CDR1 SGHRS, CDR2 YFSETQ. The CDR3 totals 12 residues. This chain's CDR3 is CASSSVGAEAFF. The CDR3, as DNA: TGCGCCAGCAGCTCAGTGGGCGCTGAAGCTTTCTTT. Full variable domain (outside the CDR3, taken from reference TRBV5-1 and TRBJ1-1): KAGVTQTPRYLIKTRGQQVTLSCSPISGHRSVSWYQQTPGQGLQFLFEYFSETQRNKGNFPGRFSGRQFSNSRSEMNVSTLELGDSALYLCASSSVGAEAFFGQGTRLTVV.

This clonotype occurred a few times. The genes are TRBV4-1 and TRBJ2-2; TRBD2 matches at 11 bases. V gave up 5 bases and J gave up 4 bases; unmatched junction bases: 3. Germline V gives CDR1 MGHRA, CDR2 YSYEKL. The CDR3 length is 15 residues. The CDR3: CASSETSGITGELFF. In nucleotides, the CDR3 is TGCGCCAGCAGCGAGACTAGCGGGATCACCGGGGAGCTGTTTTTT.

Of note for this clonotype: This sequence may be a read error, since a much larger clone differs from it by one base. This chain uses TRBV5-1 with TRBJ2-3; D is perhaps TRBD1 (6 bases). The CDR3 contains 16 residues. Germline V gene data show CDR1 as SGHRS and CDR2 as YFSETQ. V dropped 0 bases and J dropped 6 bases, with 17 bases sitting between them. As DNA, the CDR3 is TGCGCCAGCAGCTTGGCCGACAGGAGATTGAGGGATACGCAGTATTTT. Encoded protein: CASSLADRRLRDTQYF.

This clonotype counts as medium-sized. This chain connects TRBV7-6 to TRBJ2-7, with TRBD1 matching 8 bases. V shed 1 base, J shed 0 bases, and the junction held 2 bases outside the gene matches. CDR1 is SGHVS, CDR2 FNYEAQ, per germline. There are 15 residues in the CDR3. The CDR3 coding sequence is TGTGCCAGCAGCTTAGAGCAGGGGGCCTCCTACGAGCAGTACTTC. This encodes CASSLEQGASYEQYF.

The V and J genes are TRBV27 and TRBJ2-7; either TRBD1 or TRBD2 may supply D (5 bases each). Germline V gene sequence: CDR1 MNHEY, CDR2 SMNVEV (reference sequence). This CDR3 comprises 16 residues. V gave up 6 bases and J gave up 4 bases, with 22 bases separating them. The CDR3, as DNA: TGTGCCAGCAGGTTAGGCGGGCCACGGGGCAGATACGAGCAGTACTTC. Translating it yields CASRLGGPRGRYEQYF.

By share, this clonotype counts as medium-sized. V is TRBV4-3 and J is TRBJ1-1, with D possibly being TRBD1 (6 bases). Trimming removed 3 bases at V and 4 bases at J, with 15 bases between. CDR3 size: 15 residues. In germline, CDR1 is LGHNA, CDR2 YSLEER. CDR3 region: CASSQDSLGRTEAFF. DNA for the CDR3: TGCGCCAGCAGCCAGGACAGTTTGGGTCGCACTGAAGCTTTCTTT.

Judged by abundance, this clonotype is medium-sized (0.01 to 0.1%). The chain uses TRBV20-1 and TRBJ2-5; D not resolved. The CDR3 has 14 amino acids. CDR1 is DFQATT and CDR2 is SNEGSKA in the germline V gene (reference sequence). V was cut by 0 bases and J by 3 bases, with 11 bases left in between. The CDR3 bases are TGCAGTGCTAGAGATCTCGAATGGAAAGAGACCCAGTACTTC. It specifies CSARDLEWKETQYF.

For this clonotype: One end of the junction does not line up with germline, which may come from a read error. The chain combines TRBV7-9 with TRBJ2-5, with TRBD1 identical over 8 bases. This CDR3 contains 15 residues. In germline, CDR1 is SEHNR, CDR2 FQNEAQ (reference sequence). CDR3 sequence: CASSSWTGKEEPQYF. DNA of the CDR3: TGTGCCAGCAGCTCCTGGACAGGGAAGGAAGAGCCCCAGTACTTC.

The chain carries TRBV4-3 and TRBJ1-1; a weak D match, TRBD1 (5 bases). The CDR3 contains 16 residues. Germline V gene lookup returns CDR1 LGHNA and CDR2 YSLEER. V lost 0 bases to trimming and J lost 2 bases, with 13 bases between them. The CDR3 sequence: CASSQDYRGVNTEAFF. Here the CDR3 DNA reads TGCGCCAGCAGCCAAGATTATAGGGGAGTTAACACTGAAGCTTTCTTT.

By share, this clonotype ranks as medium-sized. CDR3 amino acids: CASSVVQGEYQETQYF. The CDR3 DNA is TGTGCCAGCAGTGTCGTCCAGGGGGAGTACCAAGAGACCCAGTACTTC. The V gene is TRBV2, the J gene TRBJ2-5; 7 bases are shared with TRBD1. The CDR3 sequence is 16 residues long. The V gene's germline CDR1 is SNHLY and CDR2 FYNNEI. Trimming at V came to 4 bases and at J to 0 bases, leaving 8 bases not matched to a gene.

This clonotype is medium-sized in the sample. The chain carries TRBV24-1 and TRBJ2-5, with 8 nucleotides matching TRBD1. CDR1 is KGHDR and CDR2 is SFDVKD in the germline V gene. V lost 3 bases, J lost 5 bases, and 10 bases stayed unmatched. CDR3 length: 16 amino acids. Written as DNA, the CDR3 is TGTGCCACCAGTGATCCCCGAGATCAGGGGGCTGAGACCCAGTACTTC. It yields the protein CATSDPRDQGAETQYF.

The V and J genes are TRBV27 and TRBJ2-3, with D possibly matching TRBD2 (6 bases). The CDR3 spans 14 residues. Deletions cut 6 bases from V and 10 bases from J, with 20 bases between. CDR1 and CDR2 from the germline V gene are MNHEY and SMNVEV (reference sequence). The CDR3 loop is CASRGGSRTAPQYF. The CDR3 DNA is TGTGCCAGCAGGGGGGGATCTCGCACCGCTCCGCAGTATTTT.

This clonotype is classed as medium-sized. This chain connects TRBV13 to TRBJ2-5; a weak D match, TRBD1 (5 bases). V was clipped by 5 bases and J by 1 base, with 11 bases between them. CDR3 length: 14 residues. CDR1 and CDR2 (germline): PRHDT, FYEKMQ (reference sequence). The CDR3 sequence is CASSHRQLQETQYF. The CDR3 bases are TGTGCCAGCAGCCACCGACAGCTCCAAGAGACCCAGTACTTC.

The table lists this clonotype with a few counts. The rearrangement joins TRBV10-3 to TRBJ2-7; 9 bases agree with TRBD1. The germline gives CDR1 ENHRY, CDR2 SYGVKD. There are 15 residues in the CDR3. With V trimmed by 10 bases and J by 3 bases, 13 bases remained unmatched. The CDR3 DNA follows: TGTGCCAAGCAACCTAACGGGACAGGGAACTACGAGCAGTACTTC. Translated, it gives CAKQPNGTGNYEQYF.

The chain links TRBV5-1 to TRBJ2-3; D may be TRBD2 (6 bases). The CDR3 loop spans 16 amino acids. Germline-derived CDR1 and CDR2 are SGHRS and YFSETQ. V was pared by 3 bases and J by 8 bases, with 22 bases between. The CDR3 nucleotides are TGCGCCAGCAGCTCCGAGGAGTGGCCCGACGGGGGTACGCAGTATTTT. Translated, it gives CASSSEEWPDGGTQYF.

This clonotype was seen more than once but under ten times. Relative to the germline gene, one junction end is altered; a read error may explain this. The chain carries TRBV6-2 or TRBV6-3 and TRBJ1-1; TRBD1 is a possible D gene (6 bases). CDR3 length: 15 amino acids. Germline V gives CDR1 MNHEY, CDR2 SVGEGT. The CDR3 DNA reads TGTGCCGGCAGTCAAAACAGGGCCCCCAACACTGAAGCTTTCTTT. This encodes CAGSQNRAPNTEAFF.

With respect to this clonotype: A much larger clone differs from this one at a single base, so this may be a read error. CDR3 sequence reads: CASSPGQGDYGHTF. For the CDR3, the DNA is TGCGCCAGCAGCCCTGGACAGGGAGACTATGGCCACACCTTC. The chain employs TRBV4-1 and TRBJ1-2, with TRBD1 matching over 8 bases. The CDR3 is made up of 14 amino acids. Germline V gene lookup returns CDR1 MGHRA and CDR2 YSYEKL.

This clonotype qualifies as medium-sized. The chain combines TRBV27 with TRBJ1-4; D not resolved. In germline, CDR1 is MNHEY, CDR2 SMNVEV (reference sequence). The CDR3 runs to 14 residues. Trimming shortened V by 4 bases and J by 0 bases, and 6 bases separated the two germline ends. In DNA, the CDR3 is TGTGCCAGCAGTTGGGCTGCAACTAATGAAAAACTGTTTTTT. Residues: CASSWAATNEKLFF.

This clonotype was seen at least ten times. V gene TRBV15 combines with J gene TRBJ2-7; D is undetermined. Trimming took off 3 bases at V and 4 bases at J, with 13 bases between the two ends. This CDR3 comprises 14 residues. CDR1 and CDR2 (germline): LNHNV, YYDKDF (reference sequence). The chain's CDR3 is CATSRLTRSYEQYF. Here the CDR3 DNA reads TGTGCCACCAGCAGGCTGACCAGGAGTTACGAGCAGTACTTC.

This clonotype is categorized as medium-sized. The rearrangement links TRBV27 to TRBJ2-3; unclear D gene. Trimming cost V 3 bases and J 2 bases, with 12 bases left between them. The CDR3 totals 15 residues. Per germline, CDR1 MNHEY and CDR2 SMNVEV (reference sequence). The DNA for the CDR3 is TGTGCCAGCAGTTTTCGAGATTATCCCACAGATACGCAGTATTTT. It encodes CASSFRDYPTDTQYF.

This clonotype is termed medium-sized (0.01 to 0.1%). This rearrangement joins TRBV30 to TRBJ2-5; the D is unclear. Germline V lookup: CDR1 GTSNPN, CDR2 SVGIG (reference sequence). Trimming took 8 bases from V and 5 from J, leaving 24 bases between them. The CDR3 contains 15 residues. The CDR3 bases are TGTGCCGGGAACCTTAGAACAGAGTCGCAGGAGACCCAGTACTTC. Protein sequence: CAGNLRTESQETQYF.

This clonotype is judged medium-sized. The chain recombines TRBV20-1 with TRBJ2-3, with TRBD2 as a possible D gene (5 bases). This CDR3 spans 10 amino acids. In germline, CDR1 is DFQATT, CDR2 SNEGSKA (reference sequence). Between the trimmed V and J ends, which lost 6 bases and 6 bases, there was a span of 7 bases. For the CDR3, the DNA is TGCAGTGCGAGGGCGGATACGCAGTATTTT. This translates into CSARADTQYF.

In its sample, this clonotype is medium-sized. The gene calls are TRBV3-1 and TRBJ2-3, with TRBD2 matching 7 bases. Trimming at V came to 0 bases and at J to 3 bases, leaving 9 bases not matched to a gene. This CDR3 comprises 17 residues. CDR1 LGHDT and CDR2 YNNKEL come from the germline V gene (reference sequence). The DNA for the CDR3 is TGTGCCAGCAGCCAAGATCCCCCGGGGGGTCTTACAGATACGCAGTATTTT. Protein product: CASSQDPPGGLTDTQYF.